The rows below give T cell receptor beta chains drawn from one sample of a study of T cell responses to AZD1222 COVID-19 vaccine. Only in-frame clones appear in the TCRdb table, and some are missing; sequencing was by immunoSEQ multiplex PCR. The table lists about 120,000 clones, roughly 89% of them singletons, with roughly 4.2% in the top ten. The material sequenced was peripheral blood, taken on day 0 of AZD1222 vaccination. Receptor source: an adult in good health. CDR3s include the opening cysteine and the closing phenylalanine or tryptophan. The order of the fields is J gene, D gene, V gene, clone size, CDR3 DNA, CDR3 protein. D genes are given only for firm matches. Rows may omit the clone size; those that give it use once, few, many or a size class.

J gene: TRBJ2-3; D gene: TRBD2; V gene: TRBV7-2; clone size: .; CDR3 DNA: TGTGCCAGCAGCTCCCGTGGTAGCGGGAGGGGGGGGCCAGATACGCAGTATTTT; CDR3 protein: CASSSRGSGRGGPDTQYF
J gene: TRBJ2-5; D gene: .; V gene: TRBV3-1/TRBV3-2; clone size: .; CDR3 DNA: TGTGCCAGCAGCCAAGATCGGGCAACCCAGTACTTC; CDR3 protein: CASSQDRATQYF
J gene: TRBJ1-2; D gene: .; V gene: TRBV7-9; clone size: medium-sized; CDR3 DNA: TGTGCCAGCAGCTCCTTGACCGGGACGAACTATGGCTACACCTTC; CDR3 protein: CASSSLTGTNYGYTF
J gene: TRBJ1-5; D gene: .; V gene: TRBV13; clone size: .; CDR3 DNA: TGTGCCAGCAGTAGATGGGCAGGGGATGACTATAGCAATCAGCCCCAGCATTTT; CDR3 protein: CASSRWAGDDYSNQPQHF
J gene: TRBJ1-5; D gene: .; V gene: TRBV30; clone size: .; CDR3 DNA: TGTGCCTGGAGTGCCGCCGACGGTCAGCCCCAGCATTTT; CDR3 protein: CAWSAADGQPQHF
J gene: TRBJ1-2; D gene: .; V gene: TRBV19; clone size: .; CDR3 DNA: TGTGCCAGTAGTATTTTCCCCAGTGAAGCTAACTATGGCTACACCTTC; CDR3 protein: CASSIFPSEANYGYTF
J gene: TRBJ1-6; D gene: .; V gene: TRBV5-6; clone size: .; CDR3 DNA: TGTGCCAGCAGCTTGGGTTATAATTCACCCCTCCACTTT; CDR3 protein: CASSLGYNSPLHF
J gene: TRBJ2-1; D gene: .; V gene: TRBV20-1; clone size: .; CDR3 DNA: TGCAGTGCTAGTAAGTTTGGGCGCACCTACAATGAGCAGTTCTTC; CDR3 protein: CSASKFGRTYNEQFF
J gene: TRBJ2-3; D gene: TRBD2; V gene: TRBV4-2; clone size: .; CDR3 DNA: TGTGCCAGCAGCCAAGCCGGGGGGAGCGGCACAGATACGCAGTATTTT; CDR3 protein: CASSQAGGSGTDTQYF
J gene: TRBJ2-5; D gene: TRBD2; V gene: TRBV4-2; clone size: .; CDR3 DNA: TGTGCCAGCAGCCAAGGGGTCAATAGCGGGGGAAATCAAGAGACCCAGTACTTC; CDR3 protein: CASSQGVNSGGNQETQYF
J gene: TRBJ2-3; D gene: .; V gene: TRBV7-9; clone size: .; CDR3 DNA: TGTGCCAGCAGCTTATGGAGGGGCCGGAGCACAGATACGCAGTATTTT; CDR3 protein: CASSLWRGRSTDTQYF
J gene: TRBJ2-2; D gene: .; V gene: TRBV7-2; clone size: .; CDR3 DNA: TGTGCCAGCAGCCCTCAGCGGGCAGGGGGTACCGGGGAGCTGTTTTTT; CDR3 protein: CASSPQRAGGTGELFF
J gene: TRBJ2-1; D gene: TRBD2; V gene: TRBV6-5; clone size: .; CDR3 DNA: TGTGCCAGCAGTTACAGAGCGGGAGTTGGGAATGAGCAGTTCTTC; CDR3 protein: CASSYRAGVGNEQFF
J gene: TRBJ2-7; D gene: .; V gene: TRBV9; clone size: .; CDR3 DNA: TGTGCCAGCAGCGAGTCCCCCGCCTACGAGCAGTACTTC; CDR3 protein: CASSESPAYEQYF
J gene: TRBJ2-3; D gene: .; V gene: TRBV30; clone size: .; CDR3 DNA: TGTGCCTGGAGCGGGGGTTTGACAGATACGCAGTATTTT; CDR3 protein: CAWSGGLTDTQYF
J gene: TRBJ2-1; D gene: TRBD1; V gene: TRBV5-1; clone size: .; CDR3 DNA: TGCGCCAGCAGCTTGGGACAGGGGTCCCATGAGCAGTTCTTC; CDR3 protein: CASSLGQGSHEQFF
J gene: TRBJ1-2; D gene: .; V gene: TRBV7-2; clone size: .; CDR3 DNA: TGTGCCAGCAGCTTAGATAGGACAGTTAGCTATGGCTACACCTTC; CDR3 protein: CASSLDRTVSYGYTF
J gene: TRBJ1-4; D gene: .; V gene: TRBV5-1; clone size: .; CDR3 DNA: TGCGCCAGCAGCTTTGGTGATGAAAAACTGTTTTTT; CDR3 protein: CASSFGDEKLFF
J gene: TRBJ1-2; D gene: TRBD1; V gene: TRBV6-4; clone size: .; CDR3 DNA: TGTGCCAGCAGTGACGGGACAGGGCCTTTTTCGGGCTACACCTTC; CDR3 protein: CASSDGTGPFSGYTF
J gene: TRBJ1-6; D gene: TRBD1; V gene: TRBV3-1/TRBV3-2; clone size: few; CDR3 DNA: TGTGCCAGCAGCGGACGACAGGGAACTCATTCACCCCTCCACTTT; CDR3 protein: CASSGRQGTHSPLHF
J gene: TRBJ1-6; D gene: .; V gene: TRBV6-1; clone size: .; CDR3 DNA: TGTGCCAGCAGTGATTCAGCGTATAATTCACCCCTCCACTTT; CDR3 protein: CASSDSAYNSPLHF
J gene: TRBJ2-5; D gene: TRBD1; V gene: TRBV5-6; clone size: .; CDR3 DNA: TGTGCCAGCAGCTTGGTGCGGCAGGGGGCGAGCAGAGAGACCCAGTACTTC; CDR3 protein: CASSLVRQGASRETQYF
J gene: TRBJ2-3; D gene: .; V gene: TRBV5-1; clone size: .; CDR3 DNA: TGCGCCAGCAGCTTGAGGCAGGGCCCGGATACGCAGTATTTT; CDR3 protein: CASSLRQGPDTQYF
J gene: TRBJ2-2; D gene: .; V gene: TRBV19; clone size: .; CDR3 DNA: TGTGCCAGTAGCGTACTAGATACAAACACCGGGGAGCTGTTTTTT; CDR3 protein: CASSVLDTNTGELFF
J gene: TRBJ1-2; D gene: .; V gene: TRBV7-9; clone size: .; CDR3 DNA: TGTGCCAGCAGCTTATCGGGGAGGGACTATGGCTACACCTTC; CDR3 protein: CASSLSGRDYGYTF
J gene: TRBJ2-1; D gene: TRBD1; V gene: TRBV24-1; clone size: .; CDR3 DNA: TGTGCCACCGCTGGGACAGGGTCTTTCAATGAGCAGTTCTTC; CDR3 protein: CATAGTGSFNEQFF